This T cell receptor (beta chain) was captured in a study of response to subunit inactivated influenza vaccine. General study points: Each seasonal influenza vaccination recruits few new T cells, the authors suggested.

TCRdb redid the calling of the RT-PCR reads with MiXCR, one entry per CDR3 protein. The sample has about 160,000 distinct CDR3 sequences; about 10% are singletons. Ten or more counts support this clonotype. Its antigen remains unidentified. The CDR3 runs to 16 residues. CDR1 is MNHEY, CDR2 SMNVEV, per germline (reference sequence). The V end lost 6 bases, the J end lost 0 bases, and 15 bases lay between the germline ends. J is TRBJ2-1 and V is TRBV27, with a tentative D call TRBD2 (5 bases). The clonotype was recovered from a man between 50 and 69 years old who received an inactivated influenza vaccine. The sequenced sample was CD8+ T cells sorted from PBMCs, obtained 23 to 25 months after vaccination. DNA of the CDR3: TGTGCCAGCAGCACACTCGGGGTCAGCTCCTACAATGAGCAGTTCTTC. Translating it yields CASSTLGVSSYNEQFF.